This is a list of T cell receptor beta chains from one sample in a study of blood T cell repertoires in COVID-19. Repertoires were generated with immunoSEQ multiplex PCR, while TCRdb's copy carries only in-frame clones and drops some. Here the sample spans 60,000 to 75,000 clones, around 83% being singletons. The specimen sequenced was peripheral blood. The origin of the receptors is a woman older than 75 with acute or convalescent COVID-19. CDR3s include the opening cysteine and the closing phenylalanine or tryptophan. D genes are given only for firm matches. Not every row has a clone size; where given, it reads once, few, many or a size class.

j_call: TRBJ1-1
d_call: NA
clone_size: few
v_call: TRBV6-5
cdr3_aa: CASRDRNTEAFF
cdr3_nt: TGTGCCAGCAGGGACAGGAACACTGAAGCTTTCTTT

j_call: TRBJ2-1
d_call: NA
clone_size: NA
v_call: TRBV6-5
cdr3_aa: CASSYPKGTLQDEQFF
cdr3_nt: TGTGCCAGCAGTTACCCGAAGGGGACTTTACAGGATGAGCAGTTCTTC

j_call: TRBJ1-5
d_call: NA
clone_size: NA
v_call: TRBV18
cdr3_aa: CASSTNSNQPQHF
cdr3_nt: TGTGCCAGCTCAACAAATAGCAATCAGCCCCAGCATTTT

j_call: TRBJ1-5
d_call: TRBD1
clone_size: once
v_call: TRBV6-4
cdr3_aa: CASSEGQGNQPQHF
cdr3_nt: TGTGCCAGCAGTGAAGGACAGGGAAATCAGCCCCAGCATTTT

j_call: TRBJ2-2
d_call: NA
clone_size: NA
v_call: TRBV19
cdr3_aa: CASSMVGGSGNTGELFF
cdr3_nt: TGTGCCAGTAGTATGGTAGGTGGTAGCGGCAACACCGGGGAGCTGTTTTTT

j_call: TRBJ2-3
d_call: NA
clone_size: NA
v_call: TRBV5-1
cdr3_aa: CASSLVGTDRGDTQYF
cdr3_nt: TGCGCCAGCAGCTTGGTAGGCACCGATCGCGGAGATACGCAGTATTTT

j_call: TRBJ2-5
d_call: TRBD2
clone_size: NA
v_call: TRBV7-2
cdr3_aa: CANGRGGVLETQYF
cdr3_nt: TGTGCCAACGGGCGCGGGGGGGTTTTAGAGACCCAGTACTTC

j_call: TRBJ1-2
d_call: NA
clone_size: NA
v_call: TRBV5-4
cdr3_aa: CASSPPFSGNDYGYTF
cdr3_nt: TGTGCCAGCAGCCCCCCGTTCTCCGGGAACGACTATGGCTACACCTTC

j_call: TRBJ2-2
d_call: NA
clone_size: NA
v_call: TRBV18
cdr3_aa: CASSPPEGKGSLRGELFF
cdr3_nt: TGTGCCAGCTCACCACCGGAGGGAAAGGGGTCGCTACGTGGGGAGCTGTTTTTT

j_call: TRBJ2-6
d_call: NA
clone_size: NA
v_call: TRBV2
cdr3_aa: CASSTGPSGANVLTF
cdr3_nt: TGTGCCAGCAGTACAGGGCCCTCTGGGGCCAACGTCCTGACTTTC

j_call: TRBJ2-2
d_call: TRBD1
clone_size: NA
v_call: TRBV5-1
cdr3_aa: CASSGDRGHTTPGELFF
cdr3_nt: TGCGCCAGCAGCGGGGACAGGGGCCATACCACCCCCGGGGAGCTGTTTTTT

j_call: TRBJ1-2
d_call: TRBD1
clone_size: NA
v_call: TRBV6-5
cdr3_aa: CASSIRQGMSYGYTF
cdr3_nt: TGTGCCAGCAGTATCCGACAGGGTATGAGCTATGGCTACACCTTC

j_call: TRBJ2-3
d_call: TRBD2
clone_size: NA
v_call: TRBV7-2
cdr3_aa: CASSTKRGARTDTQYF
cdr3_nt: TGTGCCAGCAGCACCAAGCGGGGGGCCCGGACAGATACGCAGTATTTT

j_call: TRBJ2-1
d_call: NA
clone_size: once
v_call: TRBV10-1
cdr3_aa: CASSESGGPYNEQFF
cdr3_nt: TGCGCCAGCAGTGAGTCAGGAGGCCCCTACAATGAGCAGTTCTTC

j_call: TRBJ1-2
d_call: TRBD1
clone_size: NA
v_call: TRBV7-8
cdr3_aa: CASSFRRGQKGYTF
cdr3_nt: TGTGCCAGCAGCTTTCGCAGGGGGCAGAAGGGCTACACCTTC

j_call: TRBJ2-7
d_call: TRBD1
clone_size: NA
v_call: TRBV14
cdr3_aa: CASSQASRTGGEQYF
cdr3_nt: TGTGCCAGCAGCCAAGCTTCCCGGACAGGGGGTGAGCAGTACTTC

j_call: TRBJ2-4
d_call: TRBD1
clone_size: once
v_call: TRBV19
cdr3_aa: CASSIVGTALQNIQYF
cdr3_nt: TGTGCCAGTAGTATAGTTGGGACAGCTCTCCAAAACATTCAGTACTTC

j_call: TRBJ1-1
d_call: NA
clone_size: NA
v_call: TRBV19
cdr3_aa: CASSIAPGAAFF
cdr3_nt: TGTGCCAGTAGTATAGCACCTGGGGCAGCTTTCTTT

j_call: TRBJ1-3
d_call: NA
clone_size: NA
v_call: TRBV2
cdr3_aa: CASSAEGVSGNTIYF
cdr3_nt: TGTGCCAGCAGTGCTGAAGGGGTCTCTGGAAACACCATATATTTT

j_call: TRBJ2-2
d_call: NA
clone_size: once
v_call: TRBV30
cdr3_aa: CAWATGGAGRRGELFF
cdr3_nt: TGTGCCTGGGCAACCGGTGGGGCGGGGCGCCGCGGGGAGCTGTTTTTT

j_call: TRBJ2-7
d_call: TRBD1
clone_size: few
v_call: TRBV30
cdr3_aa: CAWTPRDRVVEQYF
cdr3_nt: TGTGCCTGGACCCCTCGGGACAGGGTCGTCGAGCAGTACTTC

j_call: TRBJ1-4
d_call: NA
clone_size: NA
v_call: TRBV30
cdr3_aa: CAWSGQTATNEKLFF
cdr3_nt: TGTGCCTGGAGTGGACAGACTGCAACTAATGAAAAACTGTTTTTT

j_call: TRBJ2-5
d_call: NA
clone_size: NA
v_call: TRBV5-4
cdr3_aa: CASSFGGPNQETQYF
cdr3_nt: TGTGCCAGCAGCTTCGGGGGGCCCAACCAAGAGACCCAGTACTTC

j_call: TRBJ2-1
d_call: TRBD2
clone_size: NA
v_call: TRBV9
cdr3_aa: CASSPSSGGAWFF
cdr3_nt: TGTGCCAGCAGCCCCTCTAGCGGGGGGGCCTGGTTCTTC